This T cell receptor (beta chain) comes out of a study of cytomegalovirus exposure and HLA in healthy donors. Study-level results: TCR association rates varied by HLA locus in a later analysis, with DRB1 highest and HLA-C lowest. Earlier findings revealed that most TCR beta V segments proved productive either about 87% or about 30% of the time. Overall, around 160 TCR beta chains were annotated as cytomegalovirus-associated.

At collection, donors were nominally healthy, but unrecorded immune exposures were probable. Germline loops: CDR1 MDHEN, CDR2 SYDVKM. The trim removed 7 bases at V and 0 bases at J, leaving 5 bases unmatched. The CDR3 sequence is 14 residues long. This clone appeared a few times. Its antigen is not known. Primers for the PCR totalled 60 Vbeta and 13 Jbeta. Assay used: immunoSEQ multiplex PCR; TCRdb lists only in-frame clones, some missing. The sample lists 110,000 or so clones, roughly 71% occurring once. The source is a young man in good health and CMV-seropositive. The sequencing sample was made of PBMCs. The chain employs TRBV28 and TRBJ2-7, with 8 positions matching TRBD2. DNA for the CDR3: TGTGCCAGCACCCAAGCGGGGGACTCCTACGAGCAGTACTTC. Its translation: CASTQAGDSYEQYF.